This T cell receptor beta chain derives from a study of blood T cell repertoires in COVID-19. The overall study: PBMCs, B-cell-depleted T cells, or T cells were the source of the cDNA or gDNA that made up the material.

How the authors handled the data: Cell counts per sample came from amplifying reference gene primers. Repertoires were generated with immunoSEQ multiplex PCR, while TCRdb's copy carries only in-frame clones and drops some. Clonal size and the V and J genes are those of that table, whereas D and trimming came from the DNA. The sample lists fewer than 650,000 clones, about 89% occurring once. In Seattle, patients joined the study during active infection and were tracked longitudinally. Specimen: peripheral blood. The receptor's source is a woman aged 45-65 years with COVID-19, enrolled during active disease.

CDR3 amino acids: CASRPGNPSYEQYF. The CDR3 DNA reads TGTGCCAGCCGCCCAGGGAACCCCTCCTACGAGCAGTACTTC. This chain uses TRBV5-5 with TRBJ2-7; D may be TRBD1 (5 bases). Germline V gene data show CDR1 as SGHKS and CDR2 as YYEKEE (reference sequence). This CDR3 is 14 amino acids long. Trimming removed 7 bases from V and 0 bases from J, with 14 bases in between.